Shown below are 7 T cell receptor beta chains from a single sample sequenced in a study of blood T cell repertoires in COVID-19. Here immunoSEQ multiplex PCR was the method, and the copy in TCRdb shows in-frame clones only, minus some. This table has around 160,000 clones, about 90% appearing once. The sequencing sample was made of peripheral blood. Receptors were obtained from a man in his fifties or sixties with acute or convalescent COVID-19.

This clone has only one observation. The chain has TRBV7-9 and TRBJ1-2; the D gene is possibly TRBD1 (6 bases). This CDR3 region has 15 residues. CDR1 and CDR2 (germline): SEHNR, FQNEAQ (reference sequence). Trimming stripped 4 bases from V and 8 bases from J, with 20 bases between. The CDR3 spells CASSSPRGGVGGYTF. The CDR3 nucleotides are TGTGCCAGCAGCTCACCTCGAGGGGGGGTTGGAGGCTACACCTTC.

The V call is TRBV5-4, the J call TRBJ1-3; D possibly corresponds to TRBD1 (5 bases). Per germline, CDR1 SGHNT and CDR2 YYREEE (reference sequence). V was trimmed by 7 bases and J by 0 bases, leaving 14 bases between them. This CDR3 region has 15 residues. CDR3 DNA: TGTGCCAGCGACCGGGGGGATCTCTCTGGAAACACCATATATTTT. This encodes CASDRGDLSGNTIYF.

The CDR3 sequence is CASSHDRGSGEQYF. CDR3 nucleotides: TGTGCCAGCAGCCATGACAGGGGTTCCGGCGAGCAGTACTTC. The rearrangement links TRBV5-6 to TRBJ2-7; 8 positions match TRBD1. The germline CDR1 and CDR2 sequences are SGHDT and YYEEEE. The J segment lost 6 bases and the V segment lost 4 bases, leaving 9 bases of the junction unmatched. This CDR3 has 14 amino acids.

This chain connects TRBV2 to TRBJ2-2; possibly TRBD2 for D (5 bases). Germline V gives CDR1 SNHLY, CDR2 FYNNEI. V was pared by 1 base and J by 7 bases, with 7 bases between. This CDR3 has 13 amino acids. The CDR3 here is CASSEGGYGELFF. The CDR3 DNA sequence: TGTGCCAGCAGTGAAGGAGGGTACGGGGAGCTGTTTTTT.

The chain uses TRBV30 and TRBJ1-1; D perhaps matches TRBD1 (5 bases). The CDR3 totals 10 residues. V lost 6 bases and J 4 bases, leaving 6 bases between the germline ends. Germline loops: CDR1 GTSNPN, CDR2 SVGIG (reference sequence). In DNA form, the CDR3 reads TGTGCCTGCGACAGCACTGAAGCTTTCTTT. Its protein product is CACDSTEAFF.

Only one count was recorded for this clone. This chain links TRBV18 with TRBJ2-3; no clear D. V was clipped by 5 bases and J by 0 bases, with 3 bases between them. The CDR3 contains 12 residues. The germline CDR1 and CDR2 sequences are KGHSH and LQKENI. As DNA, the CDR3 is TGTGCCAGCTCATCTAGCACAGATACGCAGTATTTT. This encodes CASSSSTDTQYF. Combining the CDR3 with reference TRBV18 and TRBJ2-3 gives the whole variable domain NAGVMQNPRHLVRRRGQEARLRCSPMKGHSHVYWYRQLPEEGLKFMVYLQKENIIDESGMPKERFSAEFPKEGPSILRIQQVVRGDSAAYFCASSSSTDTQYFGPGTRLTVL.

The rearrangement uses TRBV6-4 and TRBJ2-7, with TRBD1 identical over 9 bases. CDR3 size: 14 residues. CDR1 MRHNA and CDR2 SNTAGT come from the germline V gene. The ends lost 4 bases at V and 6 bases at J; junction bases unmatched: 7. CDR3 in amino acids: CASSAGTGNSEQYF. The CDR3 nucleotides are TGTGCCAGCAGTGCCGGGACAGGGAACTCCGAGCAGTACTTC.